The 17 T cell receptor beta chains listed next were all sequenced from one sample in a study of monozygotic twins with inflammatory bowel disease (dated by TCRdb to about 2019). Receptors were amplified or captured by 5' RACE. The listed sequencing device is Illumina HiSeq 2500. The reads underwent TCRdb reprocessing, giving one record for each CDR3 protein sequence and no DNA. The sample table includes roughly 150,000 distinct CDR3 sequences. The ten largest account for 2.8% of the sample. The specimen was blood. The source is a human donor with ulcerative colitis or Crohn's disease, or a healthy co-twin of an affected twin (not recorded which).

CDR3 sequence reads: CASSLEVTGTSGSLYDEQFF. The chain carries TRBV5-1 and TRBJ2-1; TCRdb's D call of TRBD2 is untestable without DNA. The germline gives CDR1 SGHRS, CDR2 YFSETQ. The CDR3 has 20 residues.

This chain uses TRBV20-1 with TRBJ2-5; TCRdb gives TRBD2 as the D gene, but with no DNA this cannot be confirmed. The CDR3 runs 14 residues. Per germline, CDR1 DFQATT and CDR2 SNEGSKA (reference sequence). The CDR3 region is CSAKSGREKETQYF.

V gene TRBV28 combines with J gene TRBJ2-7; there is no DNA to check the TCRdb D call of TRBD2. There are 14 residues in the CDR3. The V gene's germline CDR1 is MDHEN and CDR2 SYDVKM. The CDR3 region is CASSLDYNSYEQYF.

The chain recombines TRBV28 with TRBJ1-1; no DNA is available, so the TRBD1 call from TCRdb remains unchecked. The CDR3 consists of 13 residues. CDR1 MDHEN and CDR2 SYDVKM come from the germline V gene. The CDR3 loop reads CASSFRDSTEAFF.

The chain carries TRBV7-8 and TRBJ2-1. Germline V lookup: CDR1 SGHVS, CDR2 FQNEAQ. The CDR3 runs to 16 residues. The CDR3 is CASSLNFFSSYNEQFF.

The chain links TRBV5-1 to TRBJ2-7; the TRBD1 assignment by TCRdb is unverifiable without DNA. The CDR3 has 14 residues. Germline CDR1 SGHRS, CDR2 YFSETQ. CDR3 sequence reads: CASSLAPGLEEQYF.

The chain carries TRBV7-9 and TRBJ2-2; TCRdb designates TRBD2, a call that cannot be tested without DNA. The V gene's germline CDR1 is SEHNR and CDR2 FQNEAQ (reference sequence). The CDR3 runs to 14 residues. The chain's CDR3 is CASIPWEPTGELFF.

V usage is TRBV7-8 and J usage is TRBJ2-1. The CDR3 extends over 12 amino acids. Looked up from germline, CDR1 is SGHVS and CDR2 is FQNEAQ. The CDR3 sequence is CASTESINEQFF.

CDR3 in amino acids: CASSLPGVDYGYTF. J is TRBJ1-2 and V is TRBV7-2; TCRdb picks TRBD1, but there is no DNA to check that call. Germline loops: CDR1 SGHTA, CDR2 FQGNSA. CDR3 length equals 14 residues.

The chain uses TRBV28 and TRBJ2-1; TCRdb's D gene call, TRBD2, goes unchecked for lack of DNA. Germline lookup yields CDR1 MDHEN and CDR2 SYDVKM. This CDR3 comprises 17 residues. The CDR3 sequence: CASTHASGRTPYNEQFF.

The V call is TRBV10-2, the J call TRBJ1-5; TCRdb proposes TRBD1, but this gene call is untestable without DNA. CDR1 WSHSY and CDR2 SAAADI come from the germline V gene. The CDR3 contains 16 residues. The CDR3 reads CASSGGTGILDQPQHF.

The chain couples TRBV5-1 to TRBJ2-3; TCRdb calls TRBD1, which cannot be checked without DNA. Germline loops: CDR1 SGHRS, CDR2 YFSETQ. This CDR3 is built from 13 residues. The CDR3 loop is CASSQGRTDTQYF.

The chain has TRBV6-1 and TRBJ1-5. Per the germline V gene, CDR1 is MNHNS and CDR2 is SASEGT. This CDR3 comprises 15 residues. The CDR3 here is CASSQFQNSNQPQHF.

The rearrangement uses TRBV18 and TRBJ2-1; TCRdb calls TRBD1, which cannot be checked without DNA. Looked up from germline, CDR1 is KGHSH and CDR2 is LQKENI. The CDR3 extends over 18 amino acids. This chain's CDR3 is CASSPISSGWSSYNEQFF.

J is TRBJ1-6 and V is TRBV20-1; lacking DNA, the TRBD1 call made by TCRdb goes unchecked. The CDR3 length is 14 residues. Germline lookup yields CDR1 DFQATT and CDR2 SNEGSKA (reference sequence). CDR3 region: CSAIRAQMNSPLHF.

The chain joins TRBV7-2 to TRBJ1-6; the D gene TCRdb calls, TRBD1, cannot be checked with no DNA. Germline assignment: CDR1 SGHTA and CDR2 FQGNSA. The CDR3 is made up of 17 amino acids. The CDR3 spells CASSPAGDLGLNSPLHF.

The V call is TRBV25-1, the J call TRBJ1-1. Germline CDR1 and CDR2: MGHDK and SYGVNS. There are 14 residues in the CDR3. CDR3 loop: CASSEYGEHTEAFF.